This TCR beta chain was obtained from a study of T cells and Merkel cell carcinoma outcomes. Of note for this clone: Its antigen is unknown.

Clones were read by immunoSEQ multiplex PCR, and TCRdb kept only the in-frame ones, dropping some. The table includes fewer than 20,000 clones, roughly 81% detected once. Study-level findings and limits: In Merkel cell carcinoma, repertoire and T-cell density reportedly predicted outcomes.

Germline CDR1 and CDR2: KGHSH and LQKENI. The CDR3 is made up of 13 amino acids. V was pared by 5 bases and J by 2 bases, with 8 bases between. This rearrangement joins TRBV18 to TRBJ2-3; no clear D. Input material: tumor tissue from Merkel cell carcinoma. This TCR came from a human donor with Merkel cell carcinoma. CDR3 loop: CASSELATDTQYF. CDR3 nucleotides: TGTGCCAGCTCAGAACTCGCCACAGATACGCAGTATTTT.